Listed below are T cell receptor beta chains from one sample, sequenced in a study of T-cell memory formation after mild COVID-19. TCRdb called the 5' RACE reads again in MiXCR, with one record for every CDR3 protein. This sample has just under 550,000 distinct CDR3 sequences; roughly 22% occur once, and the top ten carry approximately 13%. Sequencing was carried out using PBMCs or a T cell subset sorted from them (not recorded which). These receptor sequences come from an adult woman who had mild COVID-19 (a few samples of this study predate the infection). Cell type and time point are not known. Both conserved end residues are part of each CDR3. The D gene is left open where the match is weak. Rows may omit the clone size; those that give it use once, few, many or a size class.

D	V	J	length	size	CDR3	DNA
TRBD1	TRBV5-4	TRBJ2-7	14	.	CASTLGQGANEQYF	TGTGCCAGCACCCTCGGACAGGGGGCCAACGAGCAGTACTTC
TRBD1	TRBV7-3	TRBJ2-1	15	.	CASSQTGTGGNEQFF	TGTGCCAGCAGCCAGACCGGGACAGGGGGAAATGAGCAGTTCTTC
.	TRBV6-6	TRBJ2-3	17	.	CASSPTPGRGPTDTQYF	TGTGCCAGCAGCCCAACCCCGGGACGCGGGCCCACAGATACGCAGTATTTT
TRBD2	TRBV7-2	TRBJ2-3	15	many	CASSIRTSGTDTQYF	TGTGCCAGCAGCATACGGACTAGCGGCACAGATACGCAGTATTTT
.	TRBV20-1	TRBJ1-4	12	many	CSALGVNEKLFF	TGCAGTGCTCTAGGGGTGAATGAAAAACTGTTTTTT
TRBD2	TRBV7-9	TRBJ2-1	15	many	CASSWTSGVFNEQFF	TGTGCCAGCAGCTGGACTAGCGGGGTATTCAATGAGCAGTTCTTC
TRBD2	TRBV15	TRBJ2-1	15	few	CATSRVRTSGSVQFF	TGTGCCACCAGCAGAGTCAGGACTAGCGGGAGTGTGCAGTTCTTC
.	TRBV10-3	TRBJ2-2	14	few	CATLYRENTGELFF	TGTGCCACGTTGTACAGGGAGAACACCGGGGAGCTGTTTTTT
.	TRBV29-1	TRBJ2-7	14	few	CSVEDERFPYEQYF	TGCAGCGTTGAGGACGAGCGGTTTCCCTACGAGCAGTACTTC
.	TRBV14	TRBJ1-2	14	few	CASSLGIPNYGYTF	TGTGCCAGCAGCCTTGGGATCCCTAACTATGGCTACACCTTC
TRBD2	TRBV6-5	TRBJ2-1	15	.	CASTQTTGGGGEQFF	TGTGCCAGCACCCAGACAACGGGGGGGGGAGGTGAGCAGTTCTTC
.	TRBV4-3	TRBJ2-7	12	few	CASSQDIYEQYF	TGCGCCAGCAGCCAAGATATCTACGAGCAGTACTTC
.	TRBV5-1	TRBJ2-7	14	many	CASSSRGDSYEQYF	TGCGCCAGCAGCTCGAGGGGGGATTCCTACGAGCAGTACTTC
.	TRBV6-5	TRBJ1-2	15	.	CASSYLGSANYGYTF	TGTGCCAGCAGTTACTTGGGTTCCGCGAACTATGGCTACACCTTC
TRBD1	TRBV3-1	TRBJ2-2	14	few	CASSPDAGGWELFF	TGTGCCAGCAGCCCAGATGCAGGGGGTTGGGAGCTGTTTTTT
.	TRBV7-9	TRBJ2-1	16	few	CASSSFLALGGNEQFF	TGTGCCAGCAGCTCATTTCTAGCGTTAGGGGGGAATGAGCAGTTCTTC
.	TRBV7-9	TRBJ2-2	17	.	CASSLIGLTSGTGELFF	TGTGCCAGCAGCTTAATCGGCCTAACCTCGGGCACCGGGGAGCTGTTTTTT
.	TRBV6-6	TRBJ2-2	15	.	CASSPAQGNTGELFF	TGTGCCAGCAGTCCCGCGCAGGGGAACACCGGGGAGCTGTTTTTT
.	TRBV7-9	TRBJ2-5	15	few	CASSLADWGLETQYF	TGTGCCAGCAGCTTAGCCGACTGGGGGTTGGAGACCCAGTACTTC
.	TRBV2	TRBJ2-3	13	.	CASSEARGDTQYF	TGTGCCAGCAGTGAAGCGCGAGGAGATACGCAGTATTTT
.	TRBV19	TRBJ1-1	15	.	CASSMGDAGNTEAFF	TGTGCCAGTAGTATGGGGGACGCCGGGAACACTGAAGCTTTCTTT
TRBD2	TRBV13	TRBJ2-2	16	.	CASSSPGLESTGELFF	TGTGCCAGCAGCTCACCGGGACTAGAGAGTACCGGGGAGCTGTTTTTT
TRBD1	TRBV7-9	TRBJ1-2	16	.	CASSLYEGQGIYGYTF	TGTGCCAGCAGCTTATATGAGGGACAGGGCATCTATGGCTACACCTTC
TRBD1	TRBV29-1	TRBJ2-7	14	.	CSVQRTGGVYEQYF	TGCAGCGTCCAGCGGACAGGGGGCGTCTACGAGCAGTACTTC